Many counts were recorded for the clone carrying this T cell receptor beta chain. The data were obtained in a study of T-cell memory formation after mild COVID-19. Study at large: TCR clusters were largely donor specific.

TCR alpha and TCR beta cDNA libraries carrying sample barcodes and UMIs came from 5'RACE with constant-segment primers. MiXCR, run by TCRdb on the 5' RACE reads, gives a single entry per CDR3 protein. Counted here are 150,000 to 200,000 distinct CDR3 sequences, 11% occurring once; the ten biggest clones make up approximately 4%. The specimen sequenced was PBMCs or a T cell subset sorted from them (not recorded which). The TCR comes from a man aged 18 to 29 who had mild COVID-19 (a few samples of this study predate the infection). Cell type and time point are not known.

The CDR3 coding sequence is TGTGCCGCTAAGTCGCTAGCGGGGGCGCTCAATGAGCAGTTCTTC. Translation gives CAAKSLAGALNEQFF. The rearrangement uses TRBV10-3 and TRBJ2-1, with 10 bases matching TRBD2. There are 15 residues in the CDR3. Germline V gene data show CDR1 as ENHRY and CDR2 as SYGVKD. With V trimmed by 11 bases and J by 6 bases, 13 bases remained unmatched.